This TCR beta chain was profiled in a study of T cell changes during pregnancy in multiple sclerosis. The protocol was immunoSEQ multiplex PCR, while the TCRdb copy is restricted to in-frame clones and leaves out a portion. The table includes more than 70,000 clones, around 93% detected once. This CDR3 has 14 residues. V was clipped by 1 base and J by 4 bases, with 8 bases between them. CDR1 and CDR2 from the germline V gene are LNHNV and YYDKDF (reference sequence). The TCR was taken from a female donor with multiple sclerosis, enrolled in a pregnancy study. The specimen comprised peripheral blood, sampled before pregnancy. The rearrangement uses TRBV15 and TRBJ2-1; tentatively, D is TRBD2 (6 bases). The CDR3 is CATSRGGVYNEQFF. The DNA for the CDR3 is TGTGCCACCAGCAGAGGGGGGGTGTACAATGAGCAGTTCTTC.